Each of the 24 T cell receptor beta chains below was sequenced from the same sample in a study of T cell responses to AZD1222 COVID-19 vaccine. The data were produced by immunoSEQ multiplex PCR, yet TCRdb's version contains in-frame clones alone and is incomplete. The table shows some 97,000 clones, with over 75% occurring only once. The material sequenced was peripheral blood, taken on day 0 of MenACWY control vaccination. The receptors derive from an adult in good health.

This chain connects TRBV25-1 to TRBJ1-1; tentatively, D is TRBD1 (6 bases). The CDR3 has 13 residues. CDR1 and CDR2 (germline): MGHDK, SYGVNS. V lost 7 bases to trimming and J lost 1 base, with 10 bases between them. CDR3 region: CASTGGWNTEAFF. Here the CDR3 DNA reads TGTGCCAGCACCGGGGGCTGGAACACTGAAGCTTTCTTT.

The CDR3 loop reads CASRGTPNTEAFF. As DNA, the CDR3 is TGCGCCAGCAGGGGGACACCGAACACTGAAGCTTTCTTT. The J gene is TRBJ1-1, the V gene TRBV5-1; maybe TRBD1 (6 bases). The CDR3 consists of 13 residues. V dropped 5 bases and J dropped 1 base, with 9 bases sitting between them. Germline loops: CDR1 SGHRS, CDR2 YFSETQ.

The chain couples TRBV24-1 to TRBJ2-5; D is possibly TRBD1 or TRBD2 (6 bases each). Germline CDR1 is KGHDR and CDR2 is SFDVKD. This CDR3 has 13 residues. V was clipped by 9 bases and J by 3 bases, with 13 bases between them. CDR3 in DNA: TGTGCCACCGGGGGGCTATCCGAAGAGACCCAGTACTTC. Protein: CATGGLSEETQYF.

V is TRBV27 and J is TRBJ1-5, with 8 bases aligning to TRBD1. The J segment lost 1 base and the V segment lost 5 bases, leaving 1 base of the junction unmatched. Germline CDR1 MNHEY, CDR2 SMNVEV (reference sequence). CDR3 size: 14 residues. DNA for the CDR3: TGTGCCAGCAGTAGGACAGGGAGCAATCAGCCCCAGCATTTT. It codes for CASSRTGSNQPQHF.

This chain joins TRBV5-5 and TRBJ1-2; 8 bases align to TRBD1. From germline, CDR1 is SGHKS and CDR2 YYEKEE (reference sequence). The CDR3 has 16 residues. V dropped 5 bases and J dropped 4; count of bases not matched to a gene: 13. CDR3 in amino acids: CASRSSGTGDAYGYTF. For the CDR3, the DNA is TGTGCCAGCAGGTCTTCCGGGACAGGAGACGCCTATGGCTACACCTTC.

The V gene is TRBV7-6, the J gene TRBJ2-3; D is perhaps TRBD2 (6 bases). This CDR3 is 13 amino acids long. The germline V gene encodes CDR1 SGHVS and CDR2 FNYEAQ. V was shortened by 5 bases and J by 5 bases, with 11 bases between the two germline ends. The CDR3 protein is CASSPRRGDTQYF. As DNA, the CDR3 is TGTGCCAGCAGCCCGAGGCGGGGAGATACGCAGTATTTT.

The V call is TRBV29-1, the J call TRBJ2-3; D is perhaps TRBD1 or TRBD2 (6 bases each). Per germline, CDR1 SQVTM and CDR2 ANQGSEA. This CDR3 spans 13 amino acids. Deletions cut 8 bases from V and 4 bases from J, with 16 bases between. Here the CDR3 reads CSSDGGGADTQYF. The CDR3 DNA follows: TGCAGCTCGGATGGGGGCGGGGCAGATACGCAGTATTTT.

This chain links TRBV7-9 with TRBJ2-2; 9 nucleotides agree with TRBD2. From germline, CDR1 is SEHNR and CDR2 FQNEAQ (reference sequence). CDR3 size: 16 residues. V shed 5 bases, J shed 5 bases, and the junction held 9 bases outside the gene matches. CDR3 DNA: TGTGCCAGCAGCAAAGGGACTAGCTGGAAGACCGGGGAGCTGTTTTTT. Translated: CASSKGTSWKTGELFF.

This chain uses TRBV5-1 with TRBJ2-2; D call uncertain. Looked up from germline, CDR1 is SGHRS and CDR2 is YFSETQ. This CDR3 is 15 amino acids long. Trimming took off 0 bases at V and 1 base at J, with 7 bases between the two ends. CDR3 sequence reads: CASSLGLMNTGELFF. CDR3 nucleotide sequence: TGCGCCAGCAGCTTGGGTCTAATGAACACCGGGGAGCTGTTTTTT.

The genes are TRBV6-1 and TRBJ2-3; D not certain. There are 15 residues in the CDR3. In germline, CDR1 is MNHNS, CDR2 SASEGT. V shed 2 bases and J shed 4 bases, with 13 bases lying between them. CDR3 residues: CASSELLSFPDTQYF. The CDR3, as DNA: TGTGCCAGCAGTGAATTGTTGAGTTTTCCAGATACGCAGTATTTT.

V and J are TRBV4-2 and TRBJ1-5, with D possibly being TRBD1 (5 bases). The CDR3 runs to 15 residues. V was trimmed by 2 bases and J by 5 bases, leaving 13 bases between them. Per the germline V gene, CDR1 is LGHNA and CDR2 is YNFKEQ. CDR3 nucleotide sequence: TGTGCCAGCAGCCAAAACCCGGGAGGGGATCAGCCCCAGCATTTT. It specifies CASSQNPGGDQPQHF.

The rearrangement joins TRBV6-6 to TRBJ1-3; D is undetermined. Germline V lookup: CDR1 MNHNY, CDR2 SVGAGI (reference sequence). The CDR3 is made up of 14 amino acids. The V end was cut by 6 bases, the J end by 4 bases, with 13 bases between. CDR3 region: CASRPPVAGNTIYF. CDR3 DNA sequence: TGTGCCAGCAGACCTCCGGTGGCGGGAAACACCATATATTTT.

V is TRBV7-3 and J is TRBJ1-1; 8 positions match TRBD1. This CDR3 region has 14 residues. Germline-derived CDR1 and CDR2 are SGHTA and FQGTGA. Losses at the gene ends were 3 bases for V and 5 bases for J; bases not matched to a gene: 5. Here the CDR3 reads CASSLAQGATEAFF. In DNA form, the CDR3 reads TGTGCCAGCAGCTTGGCGCAGGGGGCAACTGAAGCTTTCTTT.

The CDR3 DNA follows: TGTGCCAGCAGTCGGGGGGGCTCTGGGGCCAACGTCCTGACTTTC. It yields the protein CASSRGGSGANVLTF. The V call is TRBV6-2 or TRBV6-3, the J call TRBJ2-6, with TRBD2 matching 8 bases. The CDR3 loop spans 15 amino acids. Germline assignment: CDR1 MNHEY and CDR2 SVGEGT. After removal of 5 bases from V and 0 bases from J, the junction contained 0 bases not matched to a gene.

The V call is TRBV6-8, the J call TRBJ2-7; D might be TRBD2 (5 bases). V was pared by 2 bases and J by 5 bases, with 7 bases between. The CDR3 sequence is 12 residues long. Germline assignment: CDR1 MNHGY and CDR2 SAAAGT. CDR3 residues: CASSYTGDEQYF. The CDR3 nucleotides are TGTGCCAGCAGTTACACCGGGGACGAGCAGTACTTC.

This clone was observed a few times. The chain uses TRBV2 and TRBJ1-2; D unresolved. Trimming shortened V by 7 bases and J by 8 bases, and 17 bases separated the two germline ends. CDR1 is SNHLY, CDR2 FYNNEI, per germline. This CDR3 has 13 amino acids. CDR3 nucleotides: TGTGCCAGCACCCCAAATTCGGGTTGGGGCTACACCTTC. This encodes CASTPNSGWGYTF.

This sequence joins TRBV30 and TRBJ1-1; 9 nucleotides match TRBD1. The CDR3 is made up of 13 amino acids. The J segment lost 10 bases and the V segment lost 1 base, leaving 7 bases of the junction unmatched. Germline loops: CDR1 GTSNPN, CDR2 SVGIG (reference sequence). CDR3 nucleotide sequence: TGTGCCTGGAGTGCCCACTCGACAGGGGGAGCTTTCTTT. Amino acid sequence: CAWSAHSTGGAFF. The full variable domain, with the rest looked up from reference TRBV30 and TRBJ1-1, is SQTIHQWPATLVQPVGSPLSLECTVEGTSNPNLYWYRQAAGRGLQLLFYSVGIGQISSEVPQNLSASRPQDRQFILSSKKLLLSDSGFYLCAWSAHSTGGAFFGQGTRLTVV.

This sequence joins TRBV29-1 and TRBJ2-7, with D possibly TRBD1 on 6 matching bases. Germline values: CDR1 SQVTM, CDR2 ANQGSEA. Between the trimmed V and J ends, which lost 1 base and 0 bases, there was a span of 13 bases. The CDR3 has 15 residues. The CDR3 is CSVEGRDTSSYEQYF. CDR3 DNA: TGCAGCGTTGAAGGCCGGGACACGAGCTCCTACGAGCAGTACTTC.

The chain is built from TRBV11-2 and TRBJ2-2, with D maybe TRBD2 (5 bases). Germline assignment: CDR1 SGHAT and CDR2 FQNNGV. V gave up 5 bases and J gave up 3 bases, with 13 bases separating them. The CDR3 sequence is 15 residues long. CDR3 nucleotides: TGTGCCAGCAGCCGGAGATCCGGGGACACCGGGGAGCTGTTTTTT. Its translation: CASSRRSGDTGELFF.

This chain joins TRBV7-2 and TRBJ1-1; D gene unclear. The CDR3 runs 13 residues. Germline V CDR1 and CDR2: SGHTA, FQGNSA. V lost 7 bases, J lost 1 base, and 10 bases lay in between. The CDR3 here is CASTGQRNTEAFF. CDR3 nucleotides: TGTGCCAGCACCGGGCAGCGGAACACTGAAGCTTTCTTT.

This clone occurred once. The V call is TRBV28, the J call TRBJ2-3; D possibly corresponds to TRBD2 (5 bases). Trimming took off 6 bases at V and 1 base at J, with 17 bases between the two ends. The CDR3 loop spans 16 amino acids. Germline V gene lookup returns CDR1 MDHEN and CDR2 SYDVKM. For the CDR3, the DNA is TGTGCCAGCAGCACCCAAGGTCCCGGGGGCACAGATACGCAGTATTTT. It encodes CASSTQGPGGTDTQYF.

Here the CDR3 DNA reads TGTGCCAGCAGCTTTAGGGGGGCCGCCACCGGGGAGCTGTTTTTT. This encodes CASSFRGAATGELFF. The rearrangement links TRBV5-5 to TRBJ2-2, with D tentatively TRBD1 or TRBD2 (6 bases each). The germline V and J ends were trimmed by 2 bases and 4 bases, with 12 bases remaining between them. The V gene's germline CDR1 is SGHKS and CDR2 YYEKEE (reference sequence). This CDR3 is built from 15 residues.

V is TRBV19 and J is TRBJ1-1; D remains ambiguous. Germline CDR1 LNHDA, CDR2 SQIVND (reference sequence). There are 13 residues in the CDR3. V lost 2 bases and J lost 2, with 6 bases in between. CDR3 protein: CASSINPNTEAFF. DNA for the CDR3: TGTGCCAGTAGTATAAACCCTAACACTGAAGCTTTCTTT. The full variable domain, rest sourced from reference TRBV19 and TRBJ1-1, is DGGITQSPKYLFRKEGQNVTLSCEQNLNHDAMYWYRQDPGQGLRLIYYSQIVNDFQKGDIAEGYSVSREKKESFPLTVTSAQKNPTAFYLCASSINPNTEAFFGQGTRLTVV.

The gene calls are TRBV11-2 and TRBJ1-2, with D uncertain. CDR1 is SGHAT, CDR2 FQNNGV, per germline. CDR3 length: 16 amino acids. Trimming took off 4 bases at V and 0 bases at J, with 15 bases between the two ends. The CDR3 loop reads CASSSPRAGTNYGYTF. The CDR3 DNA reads TGTGCCAGCAGCTCCCCGAGGGCAGGTACTAACTATGGCTACACCTTC.